This TCR beta chain was identified during a study of blood T cell repertoires in COVID-19 (TCRdb year 2020). For the wider study: Samples covering the acute and convalescent phases of COVID-19 were provided by collaborators in the United States, Italy and Spain. The material from the prospective study consisted of cDNA or gDNA derived from T cells, B-cell-depleted T cells, or PBMCs. The samples were drawn from the first 160 participants of the ongoing ImmuneRACE study and from some 1,300 subjects provided by 6 global collaborators. Sample metadata almost always included a de-identified subject ID, COVID-19 status, age in years and sex. Where available, HLA class I and class II types were obtained from metadata supplied by the sample provider rather than from assay-based typing. The dataset comprised deeply sampled blood TCRbeta repertoires from subjects exposed to, actively infected with, or recovered from COVID-19. The repertoires were made available in a free public database intended to serve as a resource for research on the immune response to SARS-CoV-2.

At the junction V is shortened by 4 bases and J by 3 bases, with 9 bases in between. The CDR3 numbers 13 residues from cysteine through phenylalanine. The only DNA kept is the CDR3, 39 bases in frame from the first base. In the germline V gene (reference sequence), CDR1 corresponds to LGHDT and CDR2 to YNNKEL. Whole blood was collected in K2EDTA tubes by collaborating institutions according to the institutions' own protocols. For TCRbeta analysis, collaborator samples were shipped as frozen whole blood, as isolated PBMCs, or as DNA extracted from either sample type. TCRbeta CDR3 regions were amplified from genomic DNA by means of the immunoSEQ Assay, a bias-controlled multiplex PCR. The paper's data handling went like this. The number of nucleated cells in each sample was estimated from the amplification of reference gene primers within the assay. Sequence reads were collapsed and filtered to measure the absolute abundance of every unique TCRbeta CDR3 rearrangement. For each sample, productive Simpson clonality was calculated as the square root of Simpson's diversity index across productive rearrangements. The clones in this table, taken by TCRdb from immuneACCESS, are in-frame only. Not every clone is retained; where verified, under half of the shortfall comes from an unresolved V gene, and the cause of the rest is unknown. That table furnishes V, J and clone size, whereas the DNA furnished D and trimming. For this sample the table gives about 100,000 clones, of which 88% were detected only once. Clones ranked in the top ten supply under 7.5% of the sample.

Overall study outcomes, separate from this receptor: The amount of clinical and demographic metadata varied by source and participant and was provided uncurated.

With respect to this clone: What antigen it recognizes has not been identified. The sample holds no much larger clone one base away, and base qualities are not on file.

The sample taken for sequencing was peripheral blood. Rearrangement joined TRBV3-1 (or the pseudogene TRBV3-2) to TRBJ1-1, with the D segment identity uncertain. The TCR was taken from a woman aged 55-70 years with acute or convalescent COVID-19. The CDR3 region reads CASSPYRDTEAFF. The DNA reads as follows: TGTGCCAGCAGCCCTTATCGCGACACTGAAGCTTTCTTT.